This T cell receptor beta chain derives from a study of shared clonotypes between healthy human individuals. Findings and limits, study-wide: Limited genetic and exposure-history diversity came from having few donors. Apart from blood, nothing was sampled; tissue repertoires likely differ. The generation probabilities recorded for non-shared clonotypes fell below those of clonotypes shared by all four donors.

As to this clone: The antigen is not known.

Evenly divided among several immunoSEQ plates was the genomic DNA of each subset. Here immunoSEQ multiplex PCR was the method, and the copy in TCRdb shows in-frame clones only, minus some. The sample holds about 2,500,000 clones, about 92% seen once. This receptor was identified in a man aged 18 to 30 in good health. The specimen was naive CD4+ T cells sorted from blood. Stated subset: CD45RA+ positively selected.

CDR3 DNA: TGTGCCAGCAGTTTGATCCAACTCCCCGACCGAGAGCAGTTCTTC. It yields the protein CASSLIQLPDREQFF. The rearrangement joins TRBV5-4 to TRBJ2-1; D is undetermined. CDR1 is SGHNT and CDR2 is YYREEE in the germline V gene (reference sequence). This CDR3 comprises 15 residues. V was cut by 5 bases and J by 10 bases, with 22 bases left in between.